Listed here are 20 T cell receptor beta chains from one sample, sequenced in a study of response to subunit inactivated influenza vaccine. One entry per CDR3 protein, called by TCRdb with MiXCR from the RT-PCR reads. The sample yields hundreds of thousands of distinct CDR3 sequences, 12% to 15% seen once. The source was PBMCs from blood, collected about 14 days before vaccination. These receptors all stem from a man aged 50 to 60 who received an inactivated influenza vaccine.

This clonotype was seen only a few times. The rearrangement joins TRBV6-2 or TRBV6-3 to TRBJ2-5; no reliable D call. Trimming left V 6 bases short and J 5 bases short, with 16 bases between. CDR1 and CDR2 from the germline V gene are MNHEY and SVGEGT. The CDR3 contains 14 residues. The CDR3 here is CASSWLSGRETQYF. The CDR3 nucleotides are TGTGCCAGCAGCTGGCTTTCGGGTCGGGAGACCCAGTACTTC.

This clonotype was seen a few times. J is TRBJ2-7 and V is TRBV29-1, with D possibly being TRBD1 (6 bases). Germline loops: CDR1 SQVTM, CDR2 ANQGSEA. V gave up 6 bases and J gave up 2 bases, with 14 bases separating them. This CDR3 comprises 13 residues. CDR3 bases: TGCAGCGTAGAAAGCAGGGGAGCCTACGAGCAGTACTTC. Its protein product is CSVESRGAYEQYF.

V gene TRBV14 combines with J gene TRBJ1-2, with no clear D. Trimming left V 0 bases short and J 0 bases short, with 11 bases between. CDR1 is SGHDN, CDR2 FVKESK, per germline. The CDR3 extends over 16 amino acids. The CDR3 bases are TGTGCCAGCAGCCAAGATAGGAGCTCGGCTAACTATGGCTACACCTTC. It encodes CASSQDRSSANYGYTF.

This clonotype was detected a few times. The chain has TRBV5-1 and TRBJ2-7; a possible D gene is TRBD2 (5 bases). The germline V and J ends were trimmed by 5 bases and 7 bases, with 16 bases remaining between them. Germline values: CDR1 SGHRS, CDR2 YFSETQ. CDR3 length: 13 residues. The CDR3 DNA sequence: TGCGCCAGCAGTTTCGCGGGCATCTGGGAGCAGTACTTC. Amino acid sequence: CASSFAGIWEQYF. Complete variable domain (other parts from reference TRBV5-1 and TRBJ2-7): KAGVTQTPRYLIKTRGQQVTLSCSPISGHRSVSWYQQTPGQGLQFLFEYFSETQRNKGNFPGRFSGRQFSNSRSEMNVSTLELGDSALYLCASSFAGIWEQYFGPGTRLTVT.

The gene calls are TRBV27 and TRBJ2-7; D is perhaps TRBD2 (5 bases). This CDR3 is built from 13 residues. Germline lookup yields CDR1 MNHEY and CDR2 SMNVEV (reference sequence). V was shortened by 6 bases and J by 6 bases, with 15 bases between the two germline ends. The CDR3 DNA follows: TGTGCCAGCAGCTGGACTTATTTAGGCGAGCAGTACTTC. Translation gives CASSWTYLGEQYF.

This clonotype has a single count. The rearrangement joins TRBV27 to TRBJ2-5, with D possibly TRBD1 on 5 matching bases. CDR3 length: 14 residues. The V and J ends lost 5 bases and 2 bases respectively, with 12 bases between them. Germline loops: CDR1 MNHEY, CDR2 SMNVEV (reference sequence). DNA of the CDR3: TGTGCCAGCAGTGGATCCAGGGTACAAGAGACCCAGTACTTC. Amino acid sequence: CASSGSRVQETQYF.

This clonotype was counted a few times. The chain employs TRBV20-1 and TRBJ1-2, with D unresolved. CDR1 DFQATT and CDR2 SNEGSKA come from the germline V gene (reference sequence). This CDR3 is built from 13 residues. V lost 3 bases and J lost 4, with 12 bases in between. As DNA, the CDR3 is TGCAGTGCTAGTGGCCTGCGTGGCTATGGCTACACCTTC. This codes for CSASGLRGYGYTF.

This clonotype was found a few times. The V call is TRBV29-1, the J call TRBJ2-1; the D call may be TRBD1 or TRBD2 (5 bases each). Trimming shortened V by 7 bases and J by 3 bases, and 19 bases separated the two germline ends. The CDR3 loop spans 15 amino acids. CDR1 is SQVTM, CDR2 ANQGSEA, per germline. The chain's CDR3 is CSALPGRALYNEQFF. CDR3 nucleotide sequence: TGCAGCGCTCTACCGGGACGCGCACTCTACAATGAGCAGTTCTTC.

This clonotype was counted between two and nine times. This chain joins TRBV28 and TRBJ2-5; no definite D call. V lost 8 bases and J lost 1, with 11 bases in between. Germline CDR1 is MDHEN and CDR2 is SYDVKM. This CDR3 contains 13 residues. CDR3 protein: CASGSDIQETQYF. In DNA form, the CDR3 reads TGTGCCAGCGGCTCAGATATCCAAGAGACCCAGTACTTC.

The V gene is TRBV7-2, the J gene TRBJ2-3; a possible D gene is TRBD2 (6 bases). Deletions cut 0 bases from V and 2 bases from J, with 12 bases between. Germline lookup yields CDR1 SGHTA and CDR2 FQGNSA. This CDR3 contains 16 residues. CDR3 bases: TGTGCCAGCAGCTTAGCCCCCCGGGGGATCACAGATACGCAGTATTTT. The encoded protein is CASSLAPRGITDTQYF.

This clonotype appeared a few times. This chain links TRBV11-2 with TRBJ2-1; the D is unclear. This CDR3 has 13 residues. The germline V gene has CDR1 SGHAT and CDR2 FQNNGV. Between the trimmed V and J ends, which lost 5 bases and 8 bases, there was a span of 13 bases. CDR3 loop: CASSAEAGDEQFF. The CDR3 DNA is TGTGCCAGCAGCGCCGAAGCCGGCGATGAGCAGTTCTTC.

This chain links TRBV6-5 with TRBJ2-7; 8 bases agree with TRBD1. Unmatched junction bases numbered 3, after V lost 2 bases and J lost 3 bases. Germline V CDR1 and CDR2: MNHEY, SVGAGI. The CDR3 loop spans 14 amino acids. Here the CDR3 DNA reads TGTGCCAGCAGTTACGGGGACAGGAACTACGAGCAGTACTTC. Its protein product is CASSYGDRNYEQYF.

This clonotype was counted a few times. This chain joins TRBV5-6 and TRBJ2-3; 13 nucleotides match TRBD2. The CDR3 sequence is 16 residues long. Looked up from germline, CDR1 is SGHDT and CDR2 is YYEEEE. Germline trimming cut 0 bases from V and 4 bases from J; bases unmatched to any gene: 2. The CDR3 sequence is CASSLAGLAGPDTQYF. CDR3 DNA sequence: TGTGCCAGCAGCTTGGCGGGACTAGCGGGGCCAGATACGCAGTATTTT.

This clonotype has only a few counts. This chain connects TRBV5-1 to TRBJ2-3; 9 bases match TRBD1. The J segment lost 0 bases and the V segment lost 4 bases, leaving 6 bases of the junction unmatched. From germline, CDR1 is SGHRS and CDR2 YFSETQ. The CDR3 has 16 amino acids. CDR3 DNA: TGCGCCAGCAGCATTACAGGGGGCACAAGCACAGATACGCAGTATTTT. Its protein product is CASSITGGTSTDTQYF.

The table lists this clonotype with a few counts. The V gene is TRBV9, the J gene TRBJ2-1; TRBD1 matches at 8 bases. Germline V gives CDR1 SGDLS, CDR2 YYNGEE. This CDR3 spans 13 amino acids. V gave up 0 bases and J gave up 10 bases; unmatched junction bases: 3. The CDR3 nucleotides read TGTGCCAGCAGCGTAGTACCAGGGGGCGAGCAGTTCTTC. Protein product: CASSVVPGGEQFF.

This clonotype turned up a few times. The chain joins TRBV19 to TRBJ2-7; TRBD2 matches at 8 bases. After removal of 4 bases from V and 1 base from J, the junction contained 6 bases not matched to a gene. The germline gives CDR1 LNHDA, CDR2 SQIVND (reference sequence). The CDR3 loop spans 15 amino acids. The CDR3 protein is CASSKVASGSYEQYF. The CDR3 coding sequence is TGTGCCAGTAGTAAAGTTGCTAGCGGGTCCTACGAGCAGTACTTC.

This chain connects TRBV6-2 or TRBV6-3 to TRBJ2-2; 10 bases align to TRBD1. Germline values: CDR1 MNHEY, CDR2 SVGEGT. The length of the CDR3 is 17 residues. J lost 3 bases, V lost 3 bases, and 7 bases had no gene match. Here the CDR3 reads CASSYQTGTGDTGELFF. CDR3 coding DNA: TGTGCCAGCAGTTATCAAACCGGGACAGGGGACACCGGGGAGCTGTTTTTT.

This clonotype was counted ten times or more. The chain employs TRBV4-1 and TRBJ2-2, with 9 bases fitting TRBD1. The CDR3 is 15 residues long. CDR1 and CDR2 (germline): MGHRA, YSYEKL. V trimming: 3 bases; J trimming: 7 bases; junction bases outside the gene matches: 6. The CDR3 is CASSHLGTGNGELFF. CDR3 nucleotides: TGCGCCAGCAGCCACTTAGGGACAGGGAACGGGGAGCTGTTTTTT.

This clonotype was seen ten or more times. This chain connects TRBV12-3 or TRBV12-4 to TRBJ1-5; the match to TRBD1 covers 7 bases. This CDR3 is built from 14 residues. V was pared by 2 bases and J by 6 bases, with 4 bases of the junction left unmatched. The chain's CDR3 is CASSLRQGGQPQHF. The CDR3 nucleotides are TGTGCCAGCAGTTTAAGGCAGGGGGGTCAGCCCCAGCATTTT.

DNA of the CDR3: TGTGCCAGCTCACGGGGACAGCTAGAGGAGACCCAGTACTTC. Protein sequence: CASSRGQLEETQYF. V is TRBV18 and J is TRBJ2-5; the match to TRBD1 covers 7 bases. This CDR3 contains 14 residues. Trimming removed 4 bases from V and 5 bases from J; junction bases left unmatched: 7. Per germline, CDR1 KGHSH and CDR2 LQKENI. Together with reference TRBV18 and TRBJ2-5, the CDR3 gives the full variable domain: NAGVMQNPRHLVRRRGQEARLRCSPMKGHSHVYWYRQLPEEGLKFMVYLQKENIIDESGMPKERFSAEFPKEGPSILRIQQVVRGDSAAYFCASSRGQLEETQYFGPGTRLLVL.